These 31 T cell receptor beta chains share one sample of origin, sequenced in a study of CD8 T cells in Susac syndrome. With random hexamers, reverse transcription was performed on 0.5 to 1 ug of RNA. TCRdb called the immunoSEQ multiplex PCR reads again in MiXCR, with one record for every CDR3 protein. The repertoire includes roughly 180,000 distinct CDR3 sequences, around 94% of them detected once, and over 0.12% sits in the top ten. Sequenced material: CD4+ T cells from PBMCs. These TCRs come from a human donor in good health.

The V call is TRBV7-3, the J call TRBJ1-5; TRBD1 might be the D (5 bases). This CDR3 contains 18 residues. V dropped 0 bases and J dropped 0 bases, with 15 bases sitting between them. Germline CDR1 and CDR2: SGHTA and FQGTGA. The CDR3 DNA reads TGTGCCAGCAGCTTAACCCCAGGGCCCAGGCATAGCAATCAGCCCCAGCATTTT. It specifies CASSLTPGPRHSNQPQHF.

This clonotype was counted a single time. V gene TRBV20-1 combines with J gene TRBJ2-1; 12 nucleotides agree with TRBD2. CDR3 length equals 13 residues. V lost 5 bases to trimming and J lost 10 bases; unmatched junction nucleotides: 6. Looked up from germline, CDR1 is DFQATT and CDR2 is SNEGSKA (reference sequence). Written as DNA, the CDR3 is TGCAGTGCTGTTCTAGCGGGGGGGAGCGAGCAGTTCTTC. Translating it yields CSAVLAGGSEQFF.

The chain links TRBV29-1 to TRBJ1-1, with D possibly TRBD1 on 6 matching bases. This CDR3 has 12 amino acids. CDR1 and CDR2 from the germline V gene are SQVTM and ANQGSEA. Trimming removed 5 bases from V and 2 bases from J, with 9 bases in between. The CDR3 bases are TGCAGCGTTAAACAGGGAAACACTGAAGCTTTCTTT. Translated, it gives CSVKQGNTEAFF.

For the CDR3, the DNA is TGTGCCAGCAGCCATGTAACGCAGGGTGGCACCGGGGAGCTGTTTTTT. Its translation: CASSHVTQGGTGELFF. The gene calls are TRBV4-2 and TRBJ2-2, with D maybe TRBD1 (5 bases). Germline-derived CDR1 and CDR2 are LGHNA and YNFKEQ. This CDR3 contains 16 residues. V was trimmed by 3 bases and J by 4 bases, leaving 15 bases between them.

This chain uses TRBV5-1 with TRBJ2-3; D call uncertain. Trimming took off 0 bases at V and 2 bases at J, with 4 bases between the two ends. Germline assignment: CDR1 SGHRS and CDR2 YFSETQ. The CDR3 sequence is 13 residues long. CDR3 sequence: CASSLDDTDTQYF. The CDR3, as DNA: TGCGCCAGCAGCTTGGACGACACAGATACGCAGTATTTT.

This sequence joins TRBV30 and TRBJ2-3; 10 positions match TRBD2. This CDR3 is 15 amino acids long. Germline CDR1 is GTSNPN and CDR2 is SVGIG (reference sequence). V gave up 4 bases and J gave up 1 base; unmatched junction bases: 5. The CDR3 reads CAWNSGTSGTDTQYF. CDR3 DNA sequence: TGTGCCTGGAATTCCGGGACTAGCGGCACAGATACGCAGTATTTT. Full variable domain (missing parts from reference TRBV30 and TRBJ2-3): SQTIHQWPATLVQPVGSPLSLECTVEGTSNPNLYWYRQAAGRGLQLLFYSVGIGQISSEVPQNLSASRPQDRQFILSSKKLLLSDSGFYLCAWNSGTSGTDTQYFGPGTRLTVL.

CDR3 protein: CASSYAGVDYEQYF. DNA of the CDR3: TGTGCCAGCAGTTACGCTGGGGTAGACTACGAGCAGTACTTC. V gene TRBV6-5 combines with J gene TRBJ2-7; no clear D gene. The CDR3 spans 14 residues. Deletions cut 2 bases from V and 3 bases from J, with 11 bases between. The germline CDR1 and CDR2 sequences are MNHEY and SVGAGI.

Here the CDR3 reads CSAARSDTQYF. The DNA for the CDR3 is TGCAGTGCTGCCCGGAGTGATACGCAGTATTTT. J is TRBJ2-3 and V is TRBV20-1; D not resolved. From germline, CDR1 is DFQATT and CDR2 SNEGSKA (reference sequence). The CDR3 loop spans 11 amino acids. The ends were cut back, 5 bases at V and 6 bases at J, with 9 bases in the middle.

The chain is built from TRBV30 and TRBJ2-7, with D perhaps TRBD2 (5 bases). The germline V and J ends were trimmed by 8 bases and 4 bases, with 15 bases remaining between them. Germline V lookup: CDR1 GTSNPN, CDR2 SVGIG (reference sequence). The CDR3 runs 12 residues. CDR3: CARSRGGYEQYF. In DNA, the CDR3 is TGTGCCCGGTCACGGGGTGGGTACGAGCAGTACTTC.

The V gene is TRBV20-1, the J gene TRBJ1-2; a possible D gene is TRBD1 (5 bases). In germline, CDR1 is DFQATT, CDR2 SNEGSKA (reference sequence). The CDR3 contains 14 residues. The V end was cut by 3 bases, the J end by 5 bases, with 16 bases between. The CDR3 is CSASKAGVGYGYTF. CDR3 nucleotide sequence: TGCAGTGCTAGTAAGGCGGGGGTAGGGTATGGCTACACCTTC.

The chain joins TRBV6-5 to TRBJ2-1; 11 bases fit TRBD2. Germline values: CDR1 MNHEY, CDR2 SVGAGI. V was pared by 0 bases and J by 6 bases, with 1 base of the junction left unmatched. The CDR3 totals 15 residues. CDR3 amino acids: CASSYSGLAVNEQFF. The CDR3 coding sequence is TGTGCCAGCAGTTACTCGGGACTAGCGGTCAATGAGCAGTTCTTC.

This sequence joins TRBV7-2 and TRBJ2-4; TRBD2 matches at 10 bases. The junction had 7 bases not matched to a gene; V was cut back by 5 bases and J by 9 bases. The length of the CDR3 is 14 residues. Germline assignment: CDR1 SGHTA and CDR2 FQGNSA. CDR3 region: CASSRVSGGSIQYF. The CDR3 DNA reads as TGTGCCAGCAGCCGCGTTAGCGGGGGGAGCATTCAGTACTTC.

This clonotype was counted a single time. This chain uses TRBV27 with TRBJ2-5; TRBD2 matches 7 bases. V was pared by 7 bases and J by 1 base, with 6 bases of the junction left unmatched. In germline, CDR1 is MNHEY, CDR2 SMNVEV (reference sequence). The CDR3 loop spans 14 amino acids. CDR3 region: CASNRAGPQETQYF. DNA for the CDR3: TGTGCCAGCAATCGAGCGGGGCCCCAAGAGACCCAGTACTTC.

The CDR3 loop reads CASSEPGDREKLFF. The CDR3, as DNA: TGTGCCAGCAGTGAACCAGGGGATAGGGAAAAACTGTTTTTT. V gene TRBV25-1 combines with J gene TRBJ1-4, with D possibly matching TRBD1 (6 bases). Germline V gene data show CDR1 as MGHDK and CDR2 as SYGVNS. V dropped 2 bases and J dropped 8 bases, with 12 bases sitting between them. The length of the CDR3 is 14 residues.

V usage is TRBV6-5 and J usage is TRBJ1-5, with no clear D. The length of the CDR3 is 14 residues. Trimming removed 5 bases from V and 3 bases from J, with 11 bases in between. Germline-derived CDR1 and CDR2 are MNHEY and SVGAGI. CDR3: CASSRGSHNQPQHF. In nucleotides, the CDR3 is TGTGCCAGCAGTCGCGGGTCGCACAATCAGCCCCAGCATTTT.

CDR3 sequence: CATRPGHLYGYTF. In DNA form, the CDR3 reads TGTGCCACCAGGCCTGGTCATCTTTACGGCTACACCTTC. The chain has TRBV15 and TRBJ1-2; D ambiguous. The germline gives CDR1 LNHNV, CDR2 YYDKDF (reference sequence). Trimming left V 6 bases short and J 8 bases short, with 16 bases between. The CDR3 has 13 residues.

This chain links TRBV27 with TRBJ1-1; D is possibly TRBD1 (6 bases). Germline V CDR1 and CDR2: MNHEY, SMNVEV (reference sequence). This CDR3 comprises 15 residues. The ends were cut back, 6 bases at V and 4 bases at J, with 18 bases in the middle. Here the CDR3 DNA reads TGTGCCAGCAGCCTAAAACAGGGAGGAATCACTGAAGCTTTCTTT. Protein: CASSLKQGGITEAFF.

This sequence joins TRBV6-5 and TRBJ1-4; unclear D gene. Germline loops: CDR1 MNHEY, CDR2 SVGAGI. V dropped 6 bases and J dropped 6 bases, with 11 bases sitting between them. The CDR3 consists of 13 residues. CDR3 sequence: CASRPEGYEKLFF. The CDR3 DNA reads TGTGCCAGCAGACCCGAGGGATATGAAAAACTGTTTTTT.

CDR3 DNA: TGTGCCAGCAGAACAGGGTATACCGGGGAGCTGTTTTTT. As protein: CASRTGYTGELFF. The J gene is TRBJ2-2, the V gene TRBV6-2 or TRBV6-3, with a weak D call TRBD1 (6 bases). There are 13 residues in the CDR3. Looked up from germline, CDR1 is MNHEY and CDR2 is SVGEGT. Trimming removed 6 bases at V and 5 bases at J, with 10 bases between.

This clonotype appeared a few times. The chain links TRBV27 to TRBJ1-5; tentative D call: TRBD1 (5 bases). V dropped 2 bases and J dropped 7 bases, with 9 bases sitting between them. This CDR3 has 13 residues. CDR1 is MNHEY and CDR2 is SMNVEV in the germline V gene (reference sequence). The CDR3 protein is CASSLQGSQPQHF. In DNA, the CDR3 is TGTGCCAGCAGTTTACAGGGTTCCCAGCCCCAGCATTTT.

The V gene is TRBV12-3 or TRBV12-4, the J gene TRBJ2-5; D is ambiguous. The V end was cut by 5 bases, the J end by 7 bases, with 14 bases between. This CDR3 has 13 amino acids. As DNA, the CDR3 is TGTGCCAGCAGTCGCGAGCAGGTTGGGACCCAGTACTTC. This gives the protein CASSREQVGTQYF.

V and J are TRBV29-1 and TRBJ2-7; D might be TRBD1 (5 bases). V lost 4 bases to trimming and J lost 2 bases, with 12 bases between them. The CDR3 sequence is 13 residues long. In germline, CDR1 is SQVTM, CDR2 ANQGSEA. DNA for the CDR3: TGCAGCGTTGCGGGCAGGGCAGCCTACGAGCAGTACTTC. As protein: CSVAGRAAYEQYF.

The V call is TRBV7-9, the J call TRBJ2-7, with D tentatively TRBD2 (6 bases). This CDR3 has 15 amino acids. V lost 7 bases, J lost 0 bases, and 16 bases lay in between. The germline CDR1 and CDR2 sequences are SEHNR and FQNEAQ (reference sequence). The CDR3, as DNA: TGTGCCAGCAACACGGGGGACGGGCACTCCTACGAGCAGTACTTC. Translation: CASNTGDGHSYEQYF.

This clonotype was seen only once. V and J are TRBV3-1 and TRBJ1-6; 8 positions match TRBD1. CDR3 length: 13 residues. J lost 11 bases, V lost 3 bases, and 3 bases had no gene match. The germline V gene encodes CDR1 LGHDT and CDR2 YNNKEL (reference sequence). For the CDR3, the DNA is TGTGCCAGCAGCCATGGACAGGGTGCACCCCTCCACTTT. Its protein product is CASSHGQGAPLHF.

The chain recombines TRBV28 with TRBJ1-1; D is perhaps TRBD1 (6 bases). The CDR3 runs to 12 residues. Trimming stripped 8 bases from V and 8 bases from J, with 15 bases between. The germline V gene has CDR1 MDHEN and CDR2 SYDVKM. CDR3 sequence: CASLGGLVEAFF. CDR3 bases: TGTGCCAGCCTGGGGGGGCTCGTGGAAGCTTTCTTT.

The chain couples TRBV25-1 to TRBJ2-3, with D possibly matching TRBD1 (6 bases). The length of the CDR3 is 14 residues. V lost 8 bases to trimming and J lost 1 base, with 13 bases between them. Germline V gives CDR1 MGHDK, CDR2 SYGVNS. The CDR3 DNA sequence: TGTGCCAGCGGTAGGGCAGGGGGCACAGATACGCAGTATTTT. This translates into CASGRAGGTDTQYF. Looking up the rest from reference TRBV25-1 and TRBJ2-3 gives the full variable domain: EADIYQTPRYLVIGTGKKITLECSQTMGHDKMYWYQQDPGMELHLIHYSYGVNSTEKGDLSSESTVSRIRTEHFPLTLESARPSHTSQYLCASGRAGGTDTQYFGPGTRLTVL.

The rearrangement uses TRBV25-1 and TRBJ1-2; D uncertain. The CDR3 is made up of 15 amino acids. V lost 3 bases and J lost 3, with 14 bases in between. Looked up from germline, CDR1 is MGHDK and CDR2 is SYGVNS. DNA of the CDR3: TGTGCCAGCAGTGATGGACCGCTGAGGGACTATGGCTACACCTTC. Translation: CASSDGPLRDYGYTF.

A single count supports this clonotype. This chain links TRBV12-3 or TRBV12-4 with TRBJ1-1; weak D call: TRBD1 (5 bases). V lost 8 bases to trimming and J lost 4 bases, with 17 bases between them. The CDR3 contains 14 residues. For the CDR3, the DNA is TGTGCCAGCTCTCTGGAGGGGCAGAGCACTGAAGCTTTCTTT. Translating gives CASSLEGQSTEAFF.

The V call is TRBV12-3 or TRBV12-4, the J call TRBJ2-7, with 13 bases matching TRBD2. V lost 3 bases and J lost 2; bases outside the gene matches: 1. The CDR3 is 15 amino acids. This chain's CDR3 is CASSFTSGGAYEQYF. The CDR3 DNA follows: TGTGCCAGCAGTTTCACTAGCGGGGGGGCCTACGAGCAGTACTTC.

V usage is TRBV3-1 and J usage is TRBJ2-1, with D perhaps matching TRBD2 (6 bases). Between the trimmed V and J ends, which lost 1 base and 7 bases, there was a span of 14 bases. Germline CDR1 reads LGHDT; CDR2 reads YNNKEL (reference sequence). This CDR3 comprises 15 residues. DNA for the CDR3: TGTGCCAGCAGCCAAGTTTCTAGCGTTGGTAATGAGCAGTTCTTC. As protein: CASSQVSSVGNEQFF.

The rearrangement uses TRBV19 and TRBJ2-1, with 9 bases matching TRBD1. V gave up 2 bases and J gave up 8 bases; unmatched junction bases: 4. From germline, CDR1 is LNHDA and CDR2 SQIVND (reference sequence). CDR3 length equals 14 residues. In DNA, the CDR3 is TGTGCCAGTAGTATATACAGGGGGCTCGATGAGCAGTTCTTC. This translates into CASSIYRGLDEQFF.